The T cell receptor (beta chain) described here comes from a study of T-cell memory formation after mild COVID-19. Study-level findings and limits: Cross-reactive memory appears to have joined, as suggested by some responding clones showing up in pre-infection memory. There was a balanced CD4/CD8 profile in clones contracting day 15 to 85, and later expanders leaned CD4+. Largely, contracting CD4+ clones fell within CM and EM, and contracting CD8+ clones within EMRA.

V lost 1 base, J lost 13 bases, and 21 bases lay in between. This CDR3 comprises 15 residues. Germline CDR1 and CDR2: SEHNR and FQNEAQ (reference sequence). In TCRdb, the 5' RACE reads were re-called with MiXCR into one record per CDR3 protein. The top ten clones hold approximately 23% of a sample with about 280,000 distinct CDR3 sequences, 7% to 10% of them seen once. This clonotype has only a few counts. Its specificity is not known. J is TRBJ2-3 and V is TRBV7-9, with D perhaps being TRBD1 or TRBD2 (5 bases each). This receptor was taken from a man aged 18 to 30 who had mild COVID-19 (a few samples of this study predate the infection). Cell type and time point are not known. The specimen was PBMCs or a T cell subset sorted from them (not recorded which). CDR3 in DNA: TGTGCCAGCAGCTTAGTCTCCCTGGGACCCGAGCTCGAGTATTTT. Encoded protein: CASSLVSLGPELEYF. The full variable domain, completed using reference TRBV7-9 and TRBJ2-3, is DTGVSQNPRHKITKRGQNVTFRCDPISEHNRLYWYRQTLGQGPEFLTYFQNEAQLEKSRLLSDRFSAERPKGSFSTLEIQRTEQGDSAMYLCASSLVSLGPELEYFGPGTRLTVL.